The clone carrying this TCR beta chain was detected only a few times. Other DNA sequences in the same sample also yield this CDR3. This entry is derived from a study of shared clonotypes between healthy human individuals. From germline, CDR1 is GTSNPN and CDR2 SVGIG (reference sequence). This CDR3 region has 12 residues. The V and J ends lost 0 bases and 5 bases respectively, with 7 bases between them. The protocol was immunoSEQ multiplex PCR, while the TCRdb copy is restricted to in-frame clones and leaves out a portion. There are 1 million to 1.2 million clones in the sample; roughly 80% occur only once, and 0.89% lies in the top ten.

V and J are TRBV30 and TRBJ1-1, with a possible D match to TRBD1 (5 bases). This sequence was found in a man aged 18 to 30 in good health. Some clones in this sample may be carry-over from other donors' samples. Sequences were obtained from memory CD4+ T cells from PBMCs. Subset reported: CD45RA-negative fraction. Here the CDR3 reads CAWSVRGTEAFF. The CDR3 nucleotides read TGTGCCTGGAGTGTACGGGGGACTGAAGCTTTCTTT.